The sequence of this T cell receptor beta chain was determined in a study of neurological immune-mediated disorders (dated by TCRdb to between 2018 and 2021). Background on the whole study: Peripheral blood TCR-beta repertoires from HTLV-I-associated myelopathy (HAM/TSP) patients, multiple sclerosis patients and healthy controls were compared by UMI-based sequencing. Longitudinal HAM/TSP and healthy donors were sampled at 3 time-points each (about 3-45 month intervals). Alongside PBMC samples, the set of some 98 TCR-beta libraries contained longitudinal samples, technical triplicates, and paired CD4+ and CD8+ T-cell subsets that had been sorted. The cohort included some 70 subjects: roughly 15 with HAM/TSP, some 35 with multiple sclerosis, and 20 or so healthy controls.

This clonotype has a count of ten or more. Its antigen is still unknown. No much larger clone exists at a distance of one base, and base qualities are not known. Germline trimming amounts to 4 bases on V and 6 bases on J, with 9 as the count of junction bases outside the gene matches. From cysteine to phenylalanine, the CDR3 is 15 amino acids long. The entry retains the CDR3 DNA only, 45 bases that are in frame from base 1. The germline V gene specifies MGHRA as CDR1 and YSYEKL as CDR2. To synthesize cDNA, template-switch 5'RACE was performed with a primer carrying a 10-nucleotide random unique molecular identifier so that each TCR transcript was tagged. Each sequencing run produced over 190 million TCR-beta sequences covering 15-18 subjects. The RNeasy kit was used to extract total RNA. TCR-beta VDJ regions were amplified with primers for the TCR constant region and the 5'RACE anchor, using the KAPA Real-time Library Amplification kit. Sample indexes and Illumina adaptors were added in a first PCR, and a second PCR then increased library yield. The roughly 650 bp TCR product was size-selected on a 2% E-gel SizeSelection system after Ampure bead purification. Before pooling, libraries had their quality checked on a Bioanalyzer, their concentration measured with Qubit, and their quantity determined with the Kapa Library Quantification kit. Libraries were sequenced paired-end 2 x 150 bp on an Illumina HiSeq 2500. To increase sequence diversity, 25-30% phiX was spiked into each library pool. The study's own analysis went as follows. Quality-filtered reads were processed with the UMI-based MiGEC pipeline, which removed over 75% of raw TCR sequences during error correction. IMGT germline references were used for aligning VDJ genes, and each clonotype was defined as a unique CDR3 amino acid sequence together with its V-J genes. Clonal expansion, Shannon diversity and CDR3 relatedness (CalcPairwiseDistances, ClusterSamples) were evaluated with VDJtools, and phylogenetic trees were built with CLCbio workbench. Expanded clones were defined as having at least 8 unique UMIs, based on coefficient-of-variation modelling across technical triplicates. TCRdb ran its own pipeline on the public reads, namely fastp trimming at Q25 and MiXCR clone calling, and kept in-frame beta chains. Entries that share a CDR3 protein sequence are merged under the most common genes and DNA. TCRdb assigned the V and J calls; the authors' analysis was not used. Across this sample there are under 100,000 distinct CDR3 sequences, with about 13% seen only once. The top ten clonotypes cover just under 5% of the sample.

Study-wide conclusions, independent of this receptor: Across subjects, expanded clones never shared an identical CDR3 amino acid sequence, which suggests that the TCR-beta repertoires in every group were private. The highest TCR clonal expansion was observed in HAM/TSP patients, whereas the lowest was observed in MS patients, even when compared with healthy controls.

The sample's time point label, in plain terms: longitudinal time-point 2. Unsorted PBMC libraries were generated from 2 million PBMCs stored in RNAlater at -80 °C until RNA extraction. PBMCs were separated from peripheral blood using Ficoll-Hypaque density gradient centrifugation and then cryopreserved in liquid nitrogen. The TCR was taken from a female donor with HTLV-1-associated myelopathy (HAM/TSP). The rearranged chain carries TRBV4-1 and TRBJ2-3; 8 junctional bases match TRBD2. Sequenced material: PBMCs. The nucleotide sequence is given as TGCGCCAGCAGCCCCGACGCGGGAGGTGGGGATACGCAGTATTTT. Translated, this gives CASSPDAGGGDTQYF.